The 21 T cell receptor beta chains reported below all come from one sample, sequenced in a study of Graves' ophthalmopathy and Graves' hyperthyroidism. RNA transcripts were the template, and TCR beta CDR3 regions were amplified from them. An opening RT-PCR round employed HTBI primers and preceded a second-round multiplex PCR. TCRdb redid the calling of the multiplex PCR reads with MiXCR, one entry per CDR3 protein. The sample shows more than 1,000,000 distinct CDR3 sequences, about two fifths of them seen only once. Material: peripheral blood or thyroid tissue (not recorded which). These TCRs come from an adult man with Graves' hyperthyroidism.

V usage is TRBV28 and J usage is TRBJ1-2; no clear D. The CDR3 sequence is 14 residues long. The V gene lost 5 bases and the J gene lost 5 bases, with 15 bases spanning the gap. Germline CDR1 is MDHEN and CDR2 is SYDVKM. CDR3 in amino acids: CASSPHGVGYGYTF. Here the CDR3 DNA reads TGTGCCAGCAGTCCCCACGGGGTCGGGTATGGCTACACCTTC.

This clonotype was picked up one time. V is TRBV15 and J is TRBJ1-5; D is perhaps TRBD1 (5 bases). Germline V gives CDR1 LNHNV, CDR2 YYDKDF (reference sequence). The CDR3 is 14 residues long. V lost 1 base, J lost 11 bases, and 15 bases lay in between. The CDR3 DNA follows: TGTGCCACCAGCAGAGGAGACGGGTACAGGACCCAGCATTTT. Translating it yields CATSRGDGYRTQHF.

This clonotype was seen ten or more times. This CDR3 reads CATSRDKLAETQYF. The CDR3 DNA sequence: TGTGCCACCAGCAGAGATAAGCTAGCTGAGACCCAGTACTTC. The chain combines TRBV15 with TRBJ2-5, with TRBD2 as a possible D gene (5 bases). The CDR3 is made up of 14 amino acids. The ends were cut back, 0 bases at V and 5 bases at J, with 10 bases in the middle. Germline V gene lookup returns CDR1 LNHNV and CDR2 YYDKDF (reference sequence). Looking up the rest from reference TRBV15 and TRBJ2-5 gives the full variable domain: DAMVIQNPRYQVTQFGKPVTLSCSQTLNHNVMYWYQQKSSQAPKLLFHYYDKDFNNEADTPDNFQSRRPNTSFCFLDIRSPGLGDTAMYLCATSRDKLAETQYFGPGTRLLVL.

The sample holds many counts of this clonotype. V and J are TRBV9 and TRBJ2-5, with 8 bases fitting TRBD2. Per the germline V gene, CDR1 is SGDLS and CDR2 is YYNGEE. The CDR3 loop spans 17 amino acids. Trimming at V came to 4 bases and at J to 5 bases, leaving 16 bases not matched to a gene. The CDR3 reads CASSSSFPGGAGETQYF. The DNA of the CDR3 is TGTGCCAGCAGCTCCTCATTCCCCGGGGGGGCCGGCGAGACCCAGTACTTC.

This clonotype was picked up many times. CDR3 sequence: CASTLGRSAFF. The DNA of the CDR3 is TGTGCCAGCACGTTAGGGCGGTCAGCTTTCTTT. The rearrangement joins TRBV25-1 to TRBJ1-1; no definite D call. The CDR3 has 11 amino acids. The V and J ends lost 7 bases and 10 bases respectively, with 13 bases between them. Germline lookup yields CDR1 MGHDK and CDR2 SYGVNS.

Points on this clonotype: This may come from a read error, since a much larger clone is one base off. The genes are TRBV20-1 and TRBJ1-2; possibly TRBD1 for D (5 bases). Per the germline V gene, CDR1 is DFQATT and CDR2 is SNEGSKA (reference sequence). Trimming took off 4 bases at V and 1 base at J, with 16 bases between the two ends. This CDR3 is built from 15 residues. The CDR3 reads CSAIGVAGDNYGYTF. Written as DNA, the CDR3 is TGCAGTGCTATAGGGGTTGCAGGAGATAACTATGGCTACACCTTC.

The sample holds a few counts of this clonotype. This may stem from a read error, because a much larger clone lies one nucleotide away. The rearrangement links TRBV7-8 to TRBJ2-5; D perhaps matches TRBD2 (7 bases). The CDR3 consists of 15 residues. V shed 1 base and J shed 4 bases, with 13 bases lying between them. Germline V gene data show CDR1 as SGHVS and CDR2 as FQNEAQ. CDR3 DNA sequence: TGTGCCAGCAGCTTAGGGGGGGGGCGCCCAGAGACCCAGTACTTC. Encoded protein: CASSLGGGRPETQYF. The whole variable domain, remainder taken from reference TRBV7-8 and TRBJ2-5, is GAGVSQSPRYKVAKRGQDVALRCDPISGHVSLFWYQQALGQGPEFLTYFQNEAQLDKSGLPSDRFFAERPEGSVSTLKIQRTQQEDSAVYLCASSLGGGRPETQYFGPGTRLLVL.

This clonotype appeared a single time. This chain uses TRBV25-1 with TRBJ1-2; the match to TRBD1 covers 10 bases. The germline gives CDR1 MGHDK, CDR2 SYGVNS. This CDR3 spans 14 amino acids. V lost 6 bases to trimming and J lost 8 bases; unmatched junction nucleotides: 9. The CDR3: CASRTGTGDRGYTF. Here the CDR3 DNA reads TGTGCCAGCAGGACCGGGACAGGGGATCGGGGCTACACCTTC.

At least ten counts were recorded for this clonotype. CDR3 nucleotide sequence: TGTGCCAGCAGACCTGGGACTGAAGCTTTCTTT. The encoded protein is CASRPGTEAFF. V gene TRBV6-1 combines with J gene TRBJ1-1; D unclear. V shed 6 bases and J shed 5 bases, with 7 bases lying between them. Germline CDR1 reads MNHNS; CDR2 reads SASEGT. This CDR3 has 11 amino acids.

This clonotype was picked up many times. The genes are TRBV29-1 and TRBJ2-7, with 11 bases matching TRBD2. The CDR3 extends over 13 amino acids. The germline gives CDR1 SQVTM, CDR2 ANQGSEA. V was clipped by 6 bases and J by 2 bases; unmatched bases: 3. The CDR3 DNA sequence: TGCAGCGTCACTAGCGGGGGTCCCTACGAGCAGTACTTC. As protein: CSVTSGGPYEQYF.

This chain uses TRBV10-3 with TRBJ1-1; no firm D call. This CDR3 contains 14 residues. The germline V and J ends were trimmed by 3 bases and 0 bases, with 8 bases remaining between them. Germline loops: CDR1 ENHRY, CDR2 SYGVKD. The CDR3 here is CAISDTGMNTEAFF. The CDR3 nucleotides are TGTGCCATCAGTGACACGGGGATGAACACTGAAGCTTTCTTT.

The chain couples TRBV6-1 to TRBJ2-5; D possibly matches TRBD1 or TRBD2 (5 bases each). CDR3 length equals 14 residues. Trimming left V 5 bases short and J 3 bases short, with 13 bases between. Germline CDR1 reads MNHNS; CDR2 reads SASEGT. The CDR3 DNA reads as TGTGCCAGCAGTTACAGGCGGGCAGAAGAGACCCAGTACTTC. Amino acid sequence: CASSYRRAEETQYF.

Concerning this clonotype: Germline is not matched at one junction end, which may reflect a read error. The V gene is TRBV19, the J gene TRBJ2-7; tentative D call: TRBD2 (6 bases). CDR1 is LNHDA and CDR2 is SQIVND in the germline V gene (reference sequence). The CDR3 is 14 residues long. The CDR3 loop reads CAGSMSAGTYEQYF. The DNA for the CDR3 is TGTGCCGGTAGTATGTCGGCGGGGACCTACGAGCAGTACTTC.

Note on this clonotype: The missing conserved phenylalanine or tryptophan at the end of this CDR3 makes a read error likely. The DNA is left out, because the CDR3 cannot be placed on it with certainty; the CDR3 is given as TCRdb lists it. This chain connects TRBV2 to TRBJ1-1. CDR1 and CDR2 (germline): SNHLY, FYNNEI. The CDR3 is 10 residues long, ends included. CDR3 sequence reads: CASRDFGANY.

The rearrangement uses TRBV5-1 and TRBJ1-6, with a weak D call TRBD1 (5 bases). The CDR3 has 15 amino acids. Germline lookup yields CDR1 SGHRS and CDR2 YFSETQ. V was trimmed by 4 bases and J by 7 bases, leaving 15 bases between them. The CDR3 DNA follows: TGCGCCAGCAGCGGCTCCGGGACGGAGAATTCACCCCTCCACTTT. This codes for CASSGSGTENSPLHF.

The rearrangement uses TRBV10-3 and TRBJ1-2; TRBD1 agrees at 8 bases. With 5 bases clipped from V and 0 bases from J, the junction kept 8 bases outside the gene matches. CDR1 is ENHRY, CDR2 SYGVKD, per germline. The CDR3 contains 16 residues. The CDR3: CAISTIRTGSNYGYTF. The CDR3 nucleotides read TGTGCCATCAGTACGATCCGGACAGGGTCTAACTATGGCTACACCTTC.

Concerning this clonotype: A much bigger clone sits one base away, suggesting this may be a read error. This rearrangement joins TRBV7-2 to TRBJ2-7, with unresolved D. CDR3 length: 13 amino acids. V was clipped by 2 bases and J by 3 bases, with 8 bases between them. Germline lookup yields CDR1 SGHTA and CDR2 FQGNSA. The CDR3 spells CASSLRDFYEQYF. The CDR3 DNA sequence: TGTGCCAGCAGCTTAAGGGATTTCTACGAGCAGTACTTC.

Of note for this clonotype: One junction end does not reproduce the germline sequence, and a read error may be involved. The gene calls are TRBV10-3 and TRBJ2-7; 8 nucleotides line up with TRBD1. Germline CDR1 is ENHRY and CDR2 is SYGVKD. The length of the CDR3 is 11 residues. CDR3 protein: CAISESRGQAF. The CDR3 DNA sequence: TGTGCCATCAGTGAGTCAAGGGGACAGGCCTTC.

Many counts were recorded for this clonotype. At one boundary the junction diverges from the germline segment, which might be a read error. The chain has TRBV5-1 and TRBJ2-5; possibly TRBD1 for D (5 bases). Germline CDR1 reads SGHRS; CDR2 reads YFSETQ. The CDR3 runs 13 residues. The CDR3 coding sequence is TGTGCCAGCAGTCCGGACATCCAAGAGACCCAGTACTTC. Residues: CASSPDIQETQYF.

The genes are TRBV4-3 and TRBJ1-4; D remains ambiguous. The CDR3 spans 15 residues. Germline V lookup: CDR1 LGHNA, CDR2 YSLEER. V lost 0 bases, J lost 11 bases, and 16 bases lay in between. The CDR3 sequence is CASSQDPRLTEKLFF. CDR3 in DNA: TGCGCCAGCAGCCAAGATCCCCGATTGACGGAGAAACTGTTTTTT.

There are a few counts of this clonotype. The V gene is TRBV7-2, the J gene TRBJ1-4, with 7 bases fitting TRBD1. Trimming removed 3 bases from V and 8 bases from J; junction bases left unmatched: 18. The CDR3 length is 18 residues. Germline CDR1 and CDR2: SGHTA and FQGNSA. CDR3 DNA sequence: TGTGCCAGCAGCTTGGCCGGCCCCGGGACAGCGGTATTCGAAAAACTGTTTTTT. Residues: CASSLAGPGTAVFEKLFF. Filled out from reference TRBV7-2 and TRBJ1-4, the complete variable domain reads GAGVSQSPSNKVTEKGKDVELRCDPISGHTALYWYRQSLGQGLEFLIYFQGNSAPDKSGLPSDRFSAERTGGSVSTLTIQRTQQEDSAVYLCASSLAGPGTAVFEKLFFGSGTQLSVL.